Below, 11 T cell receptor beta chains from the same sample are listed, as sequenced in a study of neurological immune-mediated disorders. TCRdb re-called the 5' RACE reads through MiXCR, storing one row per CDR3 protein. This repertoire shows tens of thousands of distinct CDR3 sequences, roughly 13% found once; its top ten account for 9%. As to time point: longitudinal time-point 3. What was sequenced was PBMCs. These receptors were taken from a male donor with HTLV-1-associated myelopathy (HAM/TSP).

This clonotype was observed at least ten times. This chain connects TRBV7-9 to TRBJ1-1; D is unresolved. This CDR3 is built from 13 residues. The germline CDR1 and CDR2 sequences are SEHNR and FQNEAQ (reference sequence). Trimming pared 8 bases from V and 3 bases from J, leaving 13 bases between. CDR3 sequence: CASAKEMDTEAFF. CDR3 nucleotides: TGTGCCAGCGCTAAGGAGATGGACACTGAAGCTTTCTTT.

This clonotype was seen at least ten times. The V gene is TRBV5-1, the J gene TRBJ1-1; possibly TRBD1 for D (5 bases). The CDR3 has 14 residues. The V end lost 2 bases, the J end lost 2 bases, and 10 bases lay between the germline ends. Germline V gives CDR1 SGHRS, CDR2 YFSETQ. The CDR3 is CASSFETDNTEAFF. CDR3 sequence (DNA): TGCGCCAGCAGCTTCGAGACAGACAACACTGAAGCTTTCTTT.

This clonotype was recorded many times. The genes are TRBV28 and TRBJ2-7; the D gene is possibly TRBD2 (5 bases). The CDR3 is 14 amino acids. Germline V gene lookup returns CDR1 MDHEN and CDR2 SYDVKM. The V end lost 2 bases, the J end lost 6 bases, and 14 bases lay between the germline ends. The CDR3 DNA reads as TGTGCCAGCAGTTTAGAGAGGGATCGAGGCGAGCAGTACTTC. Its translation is CASSLERDRGEQYF.

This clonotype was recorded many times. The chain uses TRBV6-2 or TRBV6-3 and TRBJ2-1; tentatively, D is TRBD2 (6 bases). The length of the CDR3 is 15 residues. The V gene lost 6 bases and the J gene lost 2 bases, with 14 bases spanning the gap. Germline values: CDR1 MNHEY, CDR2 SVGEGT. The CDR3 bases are TGTGCCAGCAGGTACCTAGCGTCACCCTACAATGAGCAGTTCTTC. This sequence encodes CASRYLASPYNEQFF.

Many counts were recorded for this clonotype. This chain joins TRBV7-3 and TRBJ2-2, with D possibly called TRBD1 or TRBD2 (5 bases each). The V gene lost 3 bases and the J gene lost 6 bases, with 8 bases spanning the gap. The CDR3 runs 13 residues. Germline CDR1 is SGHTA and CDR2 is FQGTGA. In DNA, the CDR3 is TGTGCCAGCAGCTTTGGGGACGCCGGGGAGCTGTTTTTT. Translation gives CASSFGDAGELFF.

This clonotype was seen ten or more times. Written as DNA, the CDR3 is TGCGCCAGCCCTGCCCAGGCTCCCGGGGAGCTGTTTTTT. It specifies CASPAQAPGELFF. The chain uses TRBV4-1 and TRBJ2-2; D gene uncertain. Germline V gene sequence: CDR1 MGHRA, CDR2 YSYEKL. This CDR3 has 13 residues. V gave up 8 bases and J gave up 6 bases, with 13 bases separating them.

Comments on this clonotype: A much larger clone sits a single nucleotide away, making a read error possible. CDR3 amino acids: CAISLGYTEAFF. CDR3 nucleotides: TGCGCCATCAGCTTGGGGTACACTGAAGCTTTCTTT. The chain is built from TRBV5-1 and TRBJ1-1, with D unresolved. CDR1 is SGHRS and CDR2 is YFSETQ in the germline V gene. The CDR3 has 12 residues.

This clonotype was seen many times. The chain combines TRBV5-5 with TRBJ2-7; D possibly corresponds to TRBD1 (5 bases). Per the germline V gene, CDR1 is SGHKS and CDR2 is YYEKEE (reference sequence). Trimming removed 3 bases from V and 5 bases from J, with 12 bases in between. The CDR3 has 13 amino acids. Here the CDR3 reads CASSWGQGDEQYF. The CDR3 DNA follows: TGTGCCAGCAGCTGGGGCCAGGGTGACGAGCAGTACTTC.

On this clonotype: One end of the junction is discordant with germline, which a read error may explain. For the CDR3, the DNA is TGTGCTAGCAGAGCCAACAGGGGGCCGACTGAAGCTTTCTTT. This encodes CASRANRGPTEAFF. This chain uses TRBV7-3 with TRBJ1-1; 9 nucleotides align to TRBD1. Germline V lookup: CDR1 SGHTA, CDR2 FQGTGA. CDR3 length: 14 residues.

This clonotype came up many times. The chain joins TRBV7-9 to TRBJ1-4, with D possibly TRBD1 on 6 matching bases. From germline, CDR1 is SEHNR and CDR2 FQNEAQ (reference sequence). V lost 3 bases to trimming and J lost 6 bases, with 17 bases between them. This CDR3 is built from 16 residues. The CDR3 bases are TGTGCCAGCAGCTTGCCCGTTGGAGCAGGGGATGAAAAACTGTTTTTT. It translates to CASSLPVGAGDEKLFF.

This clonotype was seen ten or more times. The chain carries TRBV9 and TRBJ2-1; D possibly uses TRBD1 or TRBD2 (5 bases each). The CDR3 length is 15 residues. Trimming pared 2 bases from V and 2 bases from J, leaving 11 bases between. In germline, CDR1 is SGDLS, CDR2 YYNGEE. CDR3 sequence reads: CASSVGTRTYNEQFF. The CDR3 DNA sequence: TGTGCCAGCAGCGTGGGGACCCGAACCTACAATGAGCAGTTCTTC.